This T cell receptor (beta chain) came from a study of T cells in Graves' hyperthyroidism and ophthalmopathy. TCR beta CDR3 regions were amplified from RNA. During a first-round RT-PCR of the TCR CDR3, the HTBI primer set was used. In TCRdb, the multiplex PCR reads were re-called with MiXCR into one record per CDR3 protein. In the table there are about 270,000 distinct CDR3 sequences, around 26% of which are singletons. The study left out patients who had uncontrolled infection, other autoimmune disease, pregnancy or lactation. It was 8 to 10 ml of fresh peripheral blood that supplied the PBMCs. Study outcomes and limitations: A model of 13 V-J features distinguished ophthalmopathy from stable hyperthyroidism.

The CDR3 loop spans 17 amino acids. V lost 5 bases, J lost 3 bases, and 20 bases lay in between. Germline CDR1 and CDR2: SGHVS and FQNEAQ. This clonotype was seen a few times. Its antigen is still unknown. The clonotype comes from a woman aged 40 to 50 with Graves' ophthalmopathy. The sample consisted of blood. V is TRBV7-8 and J is TRBJ1-5, with D possibly TRBD1 on 6 matching bases. CDR3 nucleotides: TGTGCCAGCAGCACGGCTTCACAGGGTTTCCCCAATCAGCCCCAGCATTTT. Its protein product is CASSTASQGFPNQPQHF.